The next 9 T cell receptor beta chains were all read from a single sample in a study of cytomegalovirus exposure and HLA in healthy donors. 60 Vbeta and 13 Jbeta primers were used in PCR. Here immunoSEQ multiplex PCR was the method, and the copy in TCRdb shows in-frame clones only, minus some. This table holds 100,000 to 150,000 clones, around 75% found once. Specimen: PBMCs. These receptor sequences come from a woman aged 45-59 years in good health and CMV-seropositive.

CDR3 DNA sequence: TGTGCCAGCAGCTTAGAAAATAGCGGGGGAGCCTACGAGCAGTACTTC. Translated: CASSLENSGGAYEQYF. The chain uses TRBV11-3 and TRBJ2-7, with 9 bases lining up with TRBD2. The CDR3 runs to 16 residues. Germline CDR1 is SGHNT and CDR2 is YENEEA. The V segment lost 0 bases and the J segment 2 bases; nucleotides outside the gene matches: 5.

The chain has TRBV10-3 and TRBJ2-3; maybe TRBD1 (5 bases). The length of the CDR3 is 16 residues. The germline V gene encodes CDR1 ENHRY and CDR2 SYGVKD. V was cut by 2 bases and J by 4 bases, with 16 bases left in between. CDR3 protein: CAISERTPTVPDTQYF. In DNA form, the CDR3 reads TGTGCCATCAGTGAGAGGACACCTACGGTCCCAGATACGCAGTATTTT.

This chain connects TRBV6-6 to TRBJ2-7; D is ambiguous. The CDR3 consists of 12 residues. Trimming stripped 0 bases from V and 5 bases from J, with 5 bases between. Germline assignment: CDR1 MNHNY and CDR2 SVGAGI (reference sequence). CDR3 nucleotide sequence: TGTGCCAGCAGTTACTCCGCAGACGAGCAGTACTTC. Protein: CASSYSADEQYF.

This clone was seen only a few times. The rearrangement links TRBV6-6 to TRBJ2-1, with D tentatively TRBD2 (6 bases). CDR3 length: 15 amino acids. Per germline, CDR1 MNHNY and CDR2 SVGAGI (reference sequence). The V gene lost 5 bases and the J gene lost 2 bases, with 13 bases spanning the gap. CDR3 bases: TGTGCCAGCAGTAGAGGAGGGAGTACCTACAATGAGCAGTTCTTC. This sequence encodes CASSRGGSTYNEQFF.

The V gene is TRBV9, the J gene TRBJ2-7, with 8 bases lining up with TRBD1. This CDR3 is built from 16 residues. The V and J ends lost 3 bases and 3 bases, in that order; junction bases with no gene match: 11. CDR1 is SGDLS, CDR2 YYNGEE, per germline. The CDR3 nucleotides are TGTGCCAGCAGCGAGGACTCCGGACAGGGTTACTACGAGCAGTACTTC. It specifies CASSEDSGQGYYEQYF.

The genes are TRBV20-1 and TRBJ2-5, with D possibly being TRBD1 (7 bases). The V gene's germline CDR1 is DFQATT and CDR2 SNEGSKA (reference sequence). This CDR3 comprises 11 residues. CDR3 in amino acids: CSPGGKETQYF. The CDR3 DNA reads as TGCAGCCCAGGGGGGAAAGAGACCCAGTACTTC.

The chain links TRBV19 to TRBJ1-5; D possibly corresponds to TRBD1 (6 bases). Germline loops: CDR1 LNHDA, CDR2 SQIVND (reference sequence). V lost 8 bases, J lost 0 bases, and 14 bases lay in between. This CDR3 comprises 15 residues. The chain's CDR3 is CASSRGPYSNQPQHF. The CDR3, as DNA: TGTGCCAGTTCCAGGGGCCCTTATAGCAATCAGCCCCAGCATTTT. The whole variable domain, filled in from reference TRBV19 and TRBJ1-5, reads DGGITQSPKYLFRKEGQNVTLSCEQNLNHDAMYWYRQDPGQGLRLIYYSQIVNDFQKGDIAEGYSVSREKKESFPLTVTSAQKNPTAFYLCASSRGPYSNQPQHFGDGTRLSIL.

V gene TRBV19 combines with J gene TRBJ2-7, with 9 bases identical to TRBD2. J lost 1 base, V lost 3 bases, and 7 bases had no gene match. From germline, CDR1 is LNHDA and CDR2 SQIVND (reference sequence). There are 16 residues in the CDR3. CDR3 bases: TGTGCCAGTAGTATTGGGAGTAGCGGGAGTTCCTACGAGCAGTACTTC. The encoded protein is CASSIGSSGSSYEQYF.

V usage is TRBV10-3 and J usage is TRBJ2-4, with D maybe TRBD1 (5 bases). Trimming removed 3 bases from V and 5 bases from J, with 5 bases in between. The germline V gene encodes CDR1 ENHRY and CDR2 SYGVKD. This CDR3 contains 12 residues. DNA for the CDR3: TGTGCCATCAGTGAAGGGGAAAACATTCAGTACTTC. Translating gives CAISEGENIQYF.